One and the same sample provided the 27 T cell receptor beta chains below, sequenced in a study of vaccination and CD4 T cells after COVID-19. Described time point: late sampling 161 to 241 days after vaccination in three convalescent patients. Treatment indicated: approximately 10-day PBMC culture with coronavirus spike peptide pools or control peptides (ViraFEST assay). No antigen is known for these receptors. Sequencing of DNA taken from cultured CD4+ T cells relied on the Oncomine TCR Beta short-read assay. Via MiXCR, TCRdb re-called the PCR reads, giving one row per CDR3 protein. Of approximately 25,000 distinct CDR3 sequences in the sample, 28% are singletons; the top ten hold 7% to 7.5%. The source was CD4+ T cells from blood, cultured in vitro, collected about 7 months after SARS-CoV-2 vaccination. The origin of the receptors is a human donor who had recovered from COVID-19.

There are many counts of this clonotype. V usage is TRBV7-3 and J usage is TRBJ1-5; no clear D. This CDR3 is 13 amino acids long. Germline CDR1 reads SGHTA; CDR2 reads FQGTGA. V was clipped by 5 bases and J by 7 bases, with 12 bases between them. The CDR3 DNA is TGTGCCAGCAGCCTGGCACACGGGCAGCCCCAGCATTTT. Its protein product is CASSLAHGQPQHF.

DNA for the CDR3: TGTGCCAGCAGTTACAAAATCACGGGGTACGAGCAGTACTTC. Protein product: CASSYKITGYEQYF. This chain joins TRBV6-5 and TRBJ2-7, with D perhaps TRBD2 (5 bases). CDR3 size: 14 residues. Between the trimmed V and J ends, which lost 2 bases and 4 bases, there was a span of 12 bases. Germline V CDR1 and CDR2: MNHEY, SVGAGI.

This clonotype was recorded a few times. J is TRBJ2-7 and V is TRBV20-1; TRBD2 aligns across 10 bases. V was pared by 2 bases and J by 3 bases, with 10 bases of the junction left unmatched. CDR3 size: 16 residues. Germline V lookup: CDR1 DFQATT, CDR2 SNEGSKA (reference sequence). CDR3 sequence reads: CSARFLVSGRLYEQYF. For the CDR3, the DNA is TGCAGTGCTAGATTTCTTGTTAGCGGGAGGCTCTACGAGCAGTACTTC.

This clonotype was observed a few times. The chain couples TRBV20-1 to TRBJ2-7; 12 bases fit TRBD2. This CDR3 is 16 amino acids long. From germline, CDR1 is DFQATT and CDR2 SNEGSKA (reference sequence). V lost 1 base and J lost 2; bases outside the gene matches: 6. CDR3 bases: TGCAGTGCTAGAGGACTAGCGGGAGTAGGGGCCTACGAGCAGTACTTC. It is translated as CSARGLAGVGAYEQYF.

The sample holds a few counts of this clonotype. The chain combines TRBV10-3 with TRBJ2-1; TRBD2 is a possible D gene (5 bases). CDR1 ENHRY and CDR2 SYGVKD come from the germline V gene. The CDR3 covers 15 residues. V was pared by 0 bases and J by 3 bases, with 9 bases between. CDR3: CAISESVGNYNEQFF. The CDR3, as DNA: TGTGCCATCAGTGAGTCGGTCGGGAACTACAATGAGCAGTTCTTC.

This clonotype was found once. The CDR3 nucleotides are TGTGCCAGCTCAAACCGGGGTCTAAGCAATCAGCCCCAGCATTTT. Its translation: CASSNRGLSNQPQHF. The chain links TRBV18 to TRBJ1-5; no reliable D call. Germline values: CDR1 KGHSH, CDR2 LQKENI. Trimming stripped 5 bases from V and 1 base from J, with 12 bases between. This CDR3 spans 15 amino acids. Using reference TRBV18 and TRBJ1-5 for the parts outside the CDR3, the full variable domain is NAGVMQNPRHLVRRRGQEARLRCSPMKGHSHVYWYRQLPEEGLKFMVYLQKENIIDESGMPKERFSAEFPKEGPSILRIQQVVRGDSAAYFCASSNRGLSNQPQHFGDGTRLSIL.

The J gene is TRBJ1-1, the V gene TRBV5-5; D may be TRBD1 (5 bases). V was cut by 7 bases and J by 4 bases, with 20 bases left in between. The germline V gene has CDR1 SGHKS and CDR2 YYEKEE (reference sequence). This CDR3 has 15 residues. The CDR3 coding sequence is TGTGCCAGCGCCACGCCCCGGGACGCGGTCACTGAAGCTTTCTTT. Amino acid sequence: CASATPRDAVTEAFF. The whole variable domain, remainder taken from reference TRBV5-5 and TRBJ1-1, is DAGVTQSPTHLIKTRGQQVTLRCSPISGHKSVSWYQQVLGQGPQFIFQYYEKEERGRGNFPDRFSARQFPNYSSELNVNALLLGDSALYLCASATPRDAVTEAFFGQGTRLTVV.

This clonotype was recorded a few times. The V gene is TRBV19, the J gene TRBJ2-3; possible D gene TRBD1, 5 bases. Trimming stripped 7 bases from V and 4 bases from J, with 6 bases between. CDR3 size: 11 residues. Germline V lookup: CDR1 LNHDA, CDR2 SQIVND (reference sequence). CDR3 amino acids: CASTQADTQYF. DNA for the CDR3: TGTGCCAGTACACAGGCAGATACGCAGTATTTT.

This chain links TRBV27 with TRBJ2-7; a weak D match, TRBD2 (5 bases). Trimming cost V 3 bases and J 6 bases, with 12 bases left between them. The CDR3 runs to 13 residues. Germline assignment: CDR1 MNHEY and CDR2 SMNVEV (reference sequence). CDR3 sequence: CASSFRGRSEQYF. The CDR3 DNA is TGTGCCAGCAGTTTTCGGGGAAGGAGCGAGCAGTACTTC.

The V and J genes are TRBV6-1 and TRBJ2-3; 7 bases fit TRBD1. Looked up from germline, CDR1 is MNHNS and CDR2 is SASEGT. There are 14 residues in the CDR3. The V segment lost 6 bases and the J segment 1 base; nucleotides outside the gene matches: 4. CDR3 amino acids: CASRRQGRTDTQYF. The CDR3 DNA reads TGTGCCAGCAGACGACAGGGACGCACAGATACGCAGTATTTT.

The chain links TRBV7-2 to TRBJ2-3; TRBD2 might be the D (5 bases). Trimming removed 2 bases at V and 1 base at J, with 10 bases between. Looked up from germline, CDR1 is SGHTA and CDR2 is FQGNSA. The CDR3 loop spans 15 amino acids. Written as DNA, the CDR3 is TGTGCCAGCAGCTTATTTAGCGTGGGCACAGATACGCAGTATTTT. Residues: CASSLFSVGTDTQYF.

The V call is TRBV2, the J call TRBJ2-7; D gene unclear. CDR1 and CDR2 (germline): SNHLY, FYNNEI. This CDR3 is built from 12 residues. Trimming left V 7 bases short and J 0 bases short, with 7 bases between. CDR3 in amino acids: CASTPNSYEQYF. CDR3 DNA: TGTGCCAGCACGCCGAACTCCTACGAGCAGTACTTC.

This clonotype is judged medium-sized. J is TRBJ2-5 and V is TRBV11-2, with D tentatively TRBD1 (6 bases). In germline, CDR1 is SGHAT, CDR2 FQNNGV. The V gene lost 4 bases and the J gene lost 5 bases, with 17 bases spanning the gap. The CDR3 loop spans 15 amino acids. The CDR3, as DNA: TGTGCCAGCAGCTCCCAAGGGACATTGGGGGAGACCCAGTACTTC. Protein product: CASSSQGTLGETQYF.

By share of the sample, this clonotype is medium-sized. The V call is TRBV20-1, the J call TRBJ1-5, with 7 positions matching TRBD1. Germline-derived CDR1 and CDR2 are DFQATT and SNEGSKA (reference sequence). J gave up 6 bases and V 1 base, and 9 bases lay outside the gene matches. CDR3 length: 15 amino acids. The DNA of the CDR3 is TGCAGTGCTAGAGGTATAGGGGGCGCGGGTCAGCCCCAGCATTTT. As protein: CSARGIGGAGQPQHF.

CDR3 coding DNA: TGCAGTGCTAGCGGAGCCCCCTACAATGAGCAGTTCTTC. Its translation: CSASGAPYNEQFF. The chain uses TRBV20-1 and TRBJ2-1; D gene unclear. The V and J ends lost 3 bases and 2 bases respectively, with 8 bases between them. The germline V gene has CDR1 DFQATT and CDR2 SNEGSKA (reference sequence). The CDR3 has 13 amino acids.

This clonotype rates as medium-sized (0.01 to 0.1%). This chain links TRBV20-1 with TRBJ2-7, with 9 bases identical to TRBD2. The CDR3 consists of 15 residues. V was clipped by 5 bases and J by 0 bases; unmatched bases: 8. Germline CDR1 reads DFQATT; CDR2 reads SNEGSKA (reference sequence). CDR3 nucleotides: TGCAGTGCTGCCGGACTAGCGCGATTCTCCTACGAGCAGTACTTC. Translation gives CSAAGLARFSYEQYF.

J is TRBJ2-1 and V is TRBV10-1; tentative D call: TRBD2 (5 bases). CDR3 size: 13 residues. Per germline, CDR1 WNHNN and CDR2 SYGVQD (reference sequence). V gave up 4 bases and J gave up 8 bases, with 12 bases separating them. In DNA form, the CDR3 reads TGCGCCAGCAGTGGGCCTAGCCGGGATGAGCAGTTCTTC. Residues: CASSGPSRDEQFF.

This clonotype was found a few times. CDR3 residues: CATSRGPPGELFF. CDR3 sequence (DNA): TGTGCCACCAGCAGAGGTCCCCCCGGGGAGCTGTTTTTT. This chain connects TRBV15 to TRBJ2-2; D is undetermined. The V and J ends lost 1 base and 6 bases respectively, with 6 bases between them. The germline V gene has CDR1 LNHNV and CDR2 YYDKDF (reference sequence). This CDR3 has 13 amino acids.

This clonotype was counted between two and nine times. The gene calls are TRBV20-1 and TRBJ2-1, with D possibly TRBD2 on 6 matching bases. In germline, CDR1 is DFQATT, CDR2 SNEGSKA (reference sequence). CDR3 length: 15 amino acids. V was cut by 3 bases and J by 4 bases, with 16 bases left in between. DNA for the CDR3: TGCAGTGCTAGCCTGGACTACCCAGCTTACAATGAGCAGTTCTTC. Translation: CSASLDYPAYNEQFF.

The chain links TRBV20-1 to TRBJ2-7; 10 positions agree with TRBD2. Looked up from germline, CDR1 is DFQATT and CDR2 is SNEGSKA (reference sequence). The CDR3 is 15 residues long. The trim removed 3 bases at V and 3 bases at J, leaving 8 bases unmatched. The CDR3 loop is CSARKGLARHYEQYF. CDR3 coding DNA: TGCAGTGCTAGGAAGGGACTAGCGAGACACTACGAGCAGTACTTC.

This clonotype was observed a single time. The rearrangement uses TRBV9 and TRBJ2-1; D might be TRBD1 (6 bases). The CDR3 length is 15 residues. Trimming removed 2 bases from V and 0 bases from J, with 9 bases in between. From germline, CDR1 is SGDLS and CDR2 YYNGEE. CDR3 in DNA: TGTGCCAGCAGCGTCGAAGGGGGCTCCTACAATGAGCAGTTCTTC. Amino acid sequence: CASSVEGGSYNEQFF.

This clonotype has a handful of counts. The chain uses TRBV6-8 and TRBJ2-7; no clear D gene. V lost 6 bases to trimming and J lost 0 bases, with 18 bases between them. The CDR3 has 16 residues. Germline CDR1 MNHGY, CDR2 SAAAGT. In DNA form, the CDR3 reads TGTGCCAGCAGCCCGGCTAAAGGTTTATTCTCCTACGAGCAGTACTTC. Residues: CASSPAKGLFSYEQYF.

V gene TRBV6-2 or TRBV6-3 combines with J gene TRBJ2-7; D is tentatively TRBD1 or TRBD2 (5 bases each). This CDR3 region has 17 residues. Trimming left V 2 bases short and J 3 bases short, with 20 bases between. Germline V CDR1 and CDR2: MNHEY, SVGEGT. CDR3: CASSYAPRGGYFYEQYF. CDR3 bases: TGTGCCAGCAGTTACGCCCCTCGGGGCGGGTACTTCTACGAGCAGTACTTC.

This clonotype was found a few times. This chain joins TRBV6-1 and TRBJ1-5, with a weak D call TRBD1 (6 bases). Trimming cost V 0 bases and J 7 bases, with 19 bases left between them. The CDR3 sequence is 17 residues long. Germline assignment: CDR1 MNHNS and CDR2 SASEGT. DNA of the CDR3: TGTGCCAGCAGTGAAGCGGCCCGGGACAAGGGTCGACAGCCCCAGCATTTT. This codes for CASSEAARDKGRQPQHF.

This clonotype was recorded a few times. The rearrangement links TRBV7-7 to TRBJ2-1; a possible D gene is TRBD2 (6 bases). The germline V gene has CDR1 SSHAT and CDR2 FNYEAQ (reference sequence). The CDR3 spans 17 residues. Trimming removed 8 bases from V and 0 bases from J, with 20 bases in between. CDR3 sequence: CASSRRAPFSSYNEQFF. In DNA, the CDR3 is TGTGCCAGCTCGAGGAGGGCCCCCTTTTCCTCCTACAATGAGCAGTTCTTC.

Of note for this clonotype: The junction does not match germline at one end; this may be a read error. V and J are TRBV27 and TRBJ2-7; 13 nucleotides line up with TRBD2. The germline gives CDR1 MNHEY, CDR2 SMNVEV (reference sequence). The CDR3 is 17 amino acids. The CDR3, as DNA: TGTGCCAGCAGTGTTCCGGGACTAGCGGGACTCTACAATGAGCGGTTCTTC. This translates into CASSVPGLAGLYNERFF.

The sample holds a few counts of this clonotype. The chain employs TRBV6-1 and TRBJ2-3; 7 nucleotides match TRBD2. Losses at the gene ends were 10 bases for V and 1 base for J; bases not matched to a gene: 8. The V gene's germline CDR1 is MNHNS and CDR2 SASEGT. The CDR3 is 14 amino acids. The CDR3 bases are TGTGCCACTCGGGCGGCGGGAGGCACAGATACGCAGTATTTT. This codes for CATRAAGGTDTQYF.